The sequence of this TCR beta chain was determined in a study of T cells in lung cancer brain metastases. For this clone: What it binds is not known.

Germline lookup yields CDR1 SEHNR and CDR2 FQNEAQ (reference sequence). Trimming took off 5 bases at V and 4 bases at J, with 9 bases between the two ends. This CDR3 has 13 residues. Study results and limitations: Effects of preoperative corticosteroids on T cell infiltration in brain metastases could not be controlled. Paired lesions shared few clones; most were lesion-specific (mean Morisita around 0.21).

Generated by immunoSEQ multiplex PCR, the TCRdb table keeps only in-frame clones and is missing some. The sample gives 2,300 or so clones, 80% to 95% of which show up once; about 3.5% is in the top ten. The chain recombines TRBV7-9 with TRBJ1-3, with D unclear. Sample: tumor tissue from the primary lung tumor. The TCR comes from a man between 65 and 80 years old with non-small cell lung cancer. The CDR3 here is CASSGSGGNTIYF. Written as DNA, the CDR3 is TGTGCCAGCAGCGGAAGTGGGGGAAACACCATATATTTT.